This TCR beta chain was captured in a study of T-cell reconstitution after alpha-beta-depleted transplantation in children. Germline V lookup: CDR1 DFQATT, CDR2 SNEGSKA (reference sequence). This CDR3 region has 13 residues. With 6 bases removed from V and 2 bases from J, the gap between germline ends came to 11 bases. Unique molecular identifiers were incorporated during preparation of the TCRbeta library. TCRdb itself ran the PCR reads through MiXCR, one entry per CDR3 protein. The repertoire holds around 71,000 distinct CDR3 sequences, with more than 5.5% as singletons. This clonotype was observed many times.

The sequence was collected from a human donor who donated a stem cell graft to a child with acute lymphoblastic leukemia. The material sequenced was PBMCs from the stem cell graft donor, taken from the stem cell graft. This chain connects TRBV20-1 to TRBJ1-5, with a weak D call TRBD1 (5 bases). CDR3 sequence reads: CSARRAGNQPQHF. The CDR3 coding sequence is TGCAGTGCCCGCAGGGCGGGCAATCAGCCCCAGCATTTT.